This TCR beta chain appears in the sequencing data of a study of blood T cells in healthy people across ages. Together with a sample-barcoded 5' primer, a J-beta primer mix was included in a second PCR lasting roughly 6 to 12 cycles. TCRdb ran MiXCR on the 5' RACE reads and lists one entry per CDR3 protein. The data contain 780,000 or so distinct CDR3 sequences, around a quarter of them singletons. Isolated PBMCs totaled at least 6 million in each sample. In germline, CDR1 is SGHRS, CDR2 YFSETQ. This CDR3 is 14 amino acids long. Between the trimmed V and J ends, which lost 1 base and 6 bases, there was a span of 11 bases. This same sample was also taken into another study, of T cells of mothers and their children. That report notes: There were no persistent microchimeric T cell clones detected.

The clonotype comes from a boy aged 5-17 years in good health. This chain links TRBV5-1 with TRBJ2-1; TRBD1 is a possible D gene (5 bases). Sequencing was performed on blood. The CDR3 DNA follows: TGCGCCAGCAGCTTGAGCCAGGGCCTCAATGAGCAGTTCTTC. Encoded protein: CASSLSQGLNEQFF. Full variable domain (outside the CDR3, taken from reference TRBV5-1 and TRBJ2-1): KAGVTQTPRYLIKTRGQQVTLSCSPISGHRSVSWYQQTPGQGLQFLFEYFSETQRNKGNFPGRFSGRQFSNSRSEMNVSTLELGDSALYLCASSLSQGLNEQFFGPGTRLTVL.